Only a few counts were recorded for the clone carrying this T cell receptor beta chain. Its antigen is still unknown. The source of the sample is a study of beta chain features in type 1 diabetes. Study-wide context: On cell yields, gender and age, patients and healthy donors were similar.

cDNA synthesis used the whole RNA isolate, giving expressed TCRB sequences. The method was immunoSEQ multiplex PCR; TCRdb's version includes in-frame clones alone and lacks a portion of them. The sample consists of under 90,000 clones, about 32% of them appearing once. This CDR3 is 15 amino acids long. In germline, CDR1 is SGHRS, CDR2 YFSETQ. With 4 bases removed from V and 2 bases from J, the gap between germline ends came to 15 bases. Study results and caveats: At VDJ recombination sites, type 1 diabetes patients had fewer insertions and more deleted nucleotides.

The chain is built from TRBV5-1 and TRBJ1-2; perhaps TRBD1 as D (6 bases). This sequence originates from a woman aged 18-29 years in good health. The specimen sequenced was stem cell memory CD4+ T cells from blood. The CDR3: CASSNDAGANYGYTF. For the CDR3, the DNA is TGCGCCAGCAGCAACGACGCAGGGGCCAACTATGGCTACACCTTC.